The clone carrying this T cell receptor (beta chain) was picked up a small number of times. The antigen remains unidentified. TCRdb independently ran MiXCR on the 5' RACE reads; one entry per CDR3 protein. The data contain a few hundred thousand distinct CDR3 sequences, about 9.9% of them seen just once; the ten biggest clones take up roughly a sixth. The data belong to a study of T cells after yellow fever vaccination. Findings and caveats of the study: Clones from primary vaccination mostly reappeared after the booster (96% CD4, approximately 86% CD8). Though weaker, the secondary response peaked faster, on day 5 versus 15.

This CDR3 has 16 amino acids. Trimming removed 7 bases at V and 0 bases at J, with 13 bases between. Source: PBMCs, taken on the day of the first yellow fever vaccination. This chain connects TRBV12-3 or TRBV12-4 to TRBJ1-6, with a weak D call TRBD1 (5 bases). This sequence originates from a man aged 18 to 30 who received the YFV17D yellow fever vaccine. The CDR3 loop is CASIGASSSYNSPLHF. DNA for the CDR3: TGTGCCAGCATCGGGGCCTCGAGCTCCTATAATTCACCCCTCCACTTT.